This T cell receptor beta chain was recovered during a study of cytomegalovirus exposure and HLA in healthy donors. The germline gives CDR1 MDHEN, CDR2 SYDVKM. CDR3 length equals 13 residues. V lost 6 bases, J lost 1 base, and 9 bases lay in between. Researchers ran the PCR with 60 Vbeta and 13 Jbeta primers. The data were produced by immunoSEQ multiplex PCR, yet TCRdb's version contains in-frame clones alone and is incomplete. The table lists roughly 68,000 clones, around 79% of them singletons, with almost 7.5% in the top ten. The gene calls are TRBV28 and TRBJ1-2, with D possibly TRBD1 on 6 matching bases. The TCR sequence derives from a woman in her twenties or thirties in good health and CMV-seropositive. The material sequenced was PBMCs. For the CDR3, the DNA is TGTGCCAGCAGGGACAGAAATAACTATGGCTACACCTTC. Its translation is CASRDRNNYGYTF.